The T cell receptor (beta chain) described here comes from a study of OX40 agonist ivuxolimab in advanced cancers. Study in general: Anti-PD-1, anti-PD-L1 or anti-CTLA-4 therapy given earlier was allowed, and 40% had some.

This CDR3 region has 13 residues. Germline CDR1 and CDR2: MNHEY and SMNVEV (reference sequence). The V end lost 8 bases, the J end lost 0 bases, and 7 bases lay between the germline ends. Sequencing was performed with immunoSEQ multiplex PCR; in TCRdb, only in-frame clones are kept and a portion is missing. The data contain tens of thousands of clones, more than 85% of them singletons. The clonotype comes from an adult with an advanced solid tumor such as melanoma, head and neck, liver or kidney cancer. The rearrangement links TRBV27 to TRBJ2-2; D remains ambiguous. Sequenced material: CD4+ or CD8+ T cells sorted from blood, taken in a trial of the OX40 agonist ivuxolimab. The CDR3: CASRTANTGELFF. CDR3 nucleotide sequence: TGTGCCAGCCGAACTGCGAACACCGGGGAGCTGTTTTTT.